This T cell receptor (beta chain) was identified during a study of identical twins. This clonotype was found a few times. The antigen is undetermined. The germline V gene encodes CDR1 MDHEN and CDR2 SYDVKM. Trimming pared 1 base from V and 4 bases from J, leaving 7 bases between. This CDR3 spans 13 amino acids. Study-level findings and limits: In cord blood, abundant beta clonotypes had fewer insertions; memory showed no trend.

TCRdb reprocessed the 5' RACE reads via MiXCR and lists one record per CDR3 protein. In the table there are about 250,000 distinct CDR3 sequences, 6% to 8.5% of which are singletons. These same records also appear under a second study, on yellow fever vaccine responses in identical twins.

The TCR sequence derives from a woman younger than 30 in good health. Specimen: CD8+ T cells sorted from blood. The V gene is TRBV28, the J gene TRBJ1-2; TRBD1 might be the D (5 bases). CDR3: CASSLFGGYGYTF. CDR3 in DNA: TGTGCCAGCAGTTTATTCGGGGGCTATGGCTACACCTTC.